Listed here are 14 T cell receptor beta chains from one sample, sequenced in a study of T cells after yellow fever vaccination. TCRdb called the 5' RACE reads again in MiXCR, with one record for every CDR3 protein. Here the sample spans 500,000 to 650,000 distinct CDR3 sequences, about a sixth being singletons. This specimen was PBMCs, taken around 5 days after the first yellow fever vaccination. The receptors come from a man between 18 and 35 years old who received the YFV17D yellow fever vaccine.

In its sample, this clonotype was seen a few times. The V gene is TRBV2, the J gene TRBJ2-5; 9 bases are shared with TRBD2. J lost 5 bases, V lost 2 bases, and 3 bases had no gene match. The CDR3 is 14 amino acids. CDR1 and CDR2 (germline): SNHLY, FYNNEI. In DNA, the CDR3 is TGTGCCAGCAGTGAACTGAGCGGGGGGGAGACCCAGTACTTC. Its protein product is CASSELSGGETQYF.

CDR3 protein: CASSSAGRGKTLGGELFF. CDR3 coding DNA: TGTGCCAGCAGCTCGGCCGGCAGGGGAAAAACGCTTGGCGGGGAGCTGTTTTTT. The chain combines TRBV11-2 with TRBJ2-2, with D perhaps matching TRBD1 (6 bases). The V gene lost 4 bases and the J gene lost 7 bases, with 25 bases spanning the gap. Germline V gives CDR1 SGHAT, CDR2 FQNNGV. The CDR3 has 18 residues.

The V and J genes are TRBV12-3 or TRBV12-4 and TRBJ1-1; D is possibly TRBD1 (5 bases). CDR3 length: 13 residues. V lost 6 bases and J lost 11, with 19 bases in between. The CDR3 region has the DNA TGTGCCAGCAGACCAATATTGGGGGGTTCGGCTTTCTTT. Its translation: CASRPILGGSAFF.

This chain joins TRBV19 and TRBJ1-3, with 7 bases aligning to TRBD1. The CDR3 is 17 amino acids. CDR1 is LNHDA, CDR2 SQIVND, per germline (reference sequence). The ends lost 9 bases at V and 0 bases at J; junction bases unmatched: 14. DNA of the CDR3: TGTGCCAGCTCCGGCCTCCAGACAGGGACCTCTGGAAACACCATATATTTT. Residues: CASSGLQTGTSGNTIYF. Full variable domain (rest looked up from reference TRBV19 and TRBJ1-3): DGGITQSPKYLFRKEGQNVTLSCEQNLNHDAMYWYRQDPGQGLRLIYYSQIVNDFQKGDIAEGYSVSREKKESFPLTVTSAQKNPTAFYLCASSGLQTGTSGNTIYFGEGSWLTVV.

This clonotype was counted only a few times. The chain carries TRBV6-1 and TRBJ1-2, with D unresolved. V was clipped by 0 bases and J by 1 base, with 9 bases between them. This CDR3 is built from 15 residues. In germline, CDR1 is MNHNS, CDR2 SASEGT. The CDR3 is CASSEAMGSNYGYTF. The CDR3 nucleotides read TGTGCCAGCAGTGAAGCCATGGGCAGTAACTATGGCTACACCTTC.

This clonotype was found a few times. V gene TRBV12-3 or TRBV12-4 combines with J gene TRBJ1-1, with 7 nucleotides matching TRBD1. Trimming at V came to 6 bases and at J to 0 bases, leaving 7 bases not matched to a gene. There are 15 residues in the CDR3. The CDR3 loop reads CASRPSTGMNTEAFF. The CDR3 DNA reads TGTGCCAGCAGACCATCGACAGGGATGAACACTGAAGCTTTCTTT.

The CDR3 DNA sequence: TGTGCCAGCAGCCCAGTACCCGGGACAGGGGACTCTGGGGCCAACGTCCTGACTTTC. As protein: CASSPVPGTGDSGANVLTF. This chain connects TRBV11-1 to TRBJ2-6; 10 nucleotides line up with TRBD1. CDR3 size: 19 residues. CDR1 is SGHAT, CDR2 FQDESV, per germline (reference sequence). The V gene end was trimmed by 5 bases and the J gene end by 0 bases; junction bases not matched to a gene: 10.

This chain links TRBV18 with TRBJ2-1, with 7 bases fitting TRBD1. The CDR3 runs 17 residues. CDR1 is KGHSH and CDR2 is LQKENI in the germline V gene. Trimming at V came to 2 bases and at J to 3 bases, leaving 10 bases not matched to a gene. This CDR3 reads CASSPASGQIFYNEQFF. The CDR3 bases are TGTGCCAGCTCACCAGCATCGGGACAGATTTTCTACAATGAGCAGTTCTTC.

The chain carries TRBV6-1 and TRBJ2-7, with a possible D match to TRBD1 (6 bases). The CDR3 loop spans 16 amino acids. Trimming left V 8 bases short and J 0 bases short, with 20 bases between. Germline CDR1 is MNHNS and CDR2 is SASEGT. The CDR3 is CASCRPTGSYSYEQYF. CDR3 nucleotides: TGTGCCAGCTGCCGACCCACAGGGAGCTACTCCTACGAGCAGTACTTC.

There are a few counts of this clonotype. This chain joins TRBV15 and TRBJ2-3; D perhaps matches TRBD2 (6 bases). Germline V gene lookup returns CDR1 LNHNV and CDR2 YYDKDF (reference sequence). Trimming left V 6 bases short and J 5 bases short, with 15 bases between. The CDR3 is 14 amino acids. The CDR3 DNA is TGTGCCACCAGGGCCTCCGGGAGCGAAGATACGCAGTATTTT. It specifies CATRASGSEDTQYF.

This clonotype was seen only a few times. The CDR3 bases are TGTGCCAGTAGGAAGGACCTACTAGGATCACCCCTCCACTTT. Translated, it gives CASRKDLLGSPLHF. The chain has TRBV19 and TRBJ1-6; no clear D. CDR1 LNHDA and CDR2 SQIVND come from the germline V gene (reference sequence). The CDR3 has 14 amino acids. Trimming pared 6 bases from V and 10 bases from J, leaving 16 bases between.

The chain is built from TRBV7-8 and TRBJ2-7; 7 bases match TRBD1. The length of the CDR3 is 15 residues. Germline assignment: CDR1 SGHVS and CDR2 FQNEAQ. V was clipped by 5 bases and J by 0 bases; unmatched bases: 7. This chain's CDR3 is CASSLMGQPSYEQYF. The CDR3 region has the DNA TGTGCCAGCAGCCTAATGGGACAGCCCTCCTACGAGCAGTACTTC.

The chain has TRBV5-6 and TRBJ1-6; D is undetermined. Germline V lookup: CDR1 SGHDT, CDR2 YYEEEE. V shed 0 bases and J shed 5 bases, with 12 bases lying between them. This CDR3 spans 16 amino acids. CDR3 sequence (DNA): TGTGCCAGCAGCTTGGGCGGGTCAGCTGATAATTCACCCCTCCACTTT. Protein sequence: CASSLGGSADNSPLHF.

This clonotype has a count of ten or more. The chain has TRBV5-1 and TRBJ1-1; D is possibly TRBD1 (5 bases). The CDR3 spans 15 residues. Deletions cut 2 bases from V and 1 base from J, with 12 bases between. CDR1 is SGHRS and CDR2 is YFSETQ in the germline V gene. In DNA, the CDR3 is TGCGCCAGCAGCTTAACCGGGACGGCGAACACTGAAGCTTTCTTT. Translating gives CASSLTGTANTEAFF.